This is a list of T cell receptor beta chains from one sample in a study of blood T cell repertoires in COVID-19. The method was immunoSEQ multiplex PCR; TCRdb's version includes in-frame clones alone and lacks a portion of them. The data hold 100,000 or so clones, with nearly 90% observed a single time. Sequences were obtained from peripheral blood. The receptors here all came from a man aged 45-60 years with active COVID-19. Each CDR3 is given with its conserved first and last residue. D genes are given only for firm matches. Where a row states a size, it is once, few, many or the class of an expanded clone; other rows omit it.

clone size	D gene	V gene	J gene	CDR3 protein	CDR3 DNA
NA	TRBD1	TRBV6-5	TRBJ1-6	CASSSLTGRGNSPLHF	TGTGCCAGCAGTTCTTTGACAGGGAGAGGTAATTCACCCCTCCACTTT
NA	TRBD2	TRBV5-1	TRBJ2-3	CASSPTSGVGTDTQYF	TGCGCCAGCAGCCCAACTAGCGGGGTAGGGACAGATACGCAGTATTTT
NA	TRBD2	TRBV7-9	TRBJ2-1	CASSPTGTSGGTYYNEQFF	TGTGCCAGCAGCCCAACCGGGACTAGCGGGGGGACCTACTACAATGAGCAGTTCTTC
NA	TRBD1	TRBV7-6	TRBJ2-7	CASSLVGQGSHEQYF	TGTGCCAGCAGCTTAGTGGGACAGGGGAGTCACGAGCAGTACTTC
NA	NA	TRBV6-5	TRBJ1-2	CASLGEGRRRDGYTF	TGTGCCAGTTTAGGGGAGGGCAGGAGGAGGGATGGCTACACCTTC
NA	NA	TRBV12-3/TRBV12-4	TRBJ2-4	CASRPDKKNIQYF	TGTGCCAGCAGACCCGACAAGAAAAACATTCAGTACTTC
NA	NA	TRBV29-1	TRBJ2-1	CSVKGLNNNEQFF	TGCAGCGTAAAGGGACTTAATAACAATGAGCAGTTCTTC
once	NA	TRBV18	TRBJ2-1	CASSRAEIGIEQFF	TGTGCCAGCTCACGGGCAGAGATAGGTATTGAGCAGTTCTTC
NA	NA	TRBV1	TRBJ2-1	CTSSQVYQEQFF	TGCACCAGCAGCCAAGTCTATCAAGAGCAGTTCTTC
NA	NA	TRBV6-5	TRBJ1-1	CASSAGGPPNTEAFF	TGTGCCAGCAGCGCGGGGGGGCCGCCGAACACTGAAGCTTTCTTT
NA	NA	TRBV6-6	TRBJ1-2	CASSWEGSHYGYTF	TGTGCCAGCAGTTGGGAGGGCTCGCACTATGGCTACACCTTC
NA	NA	TRBV12-3/TRBV12-4	TRBJ1-1	CASTDKNTEAFF	TGTGCCAGCACCGACAAGAACACTGAAGCTTTCTTT
once	NA	TRBV4-1	TRBJ2-1	CASSLNTVGALLREQFF	TGCGCCAGCAGCCTAAACACAGTGGGGGCCCTTTTACGCGAGCAGTTCTTC
once	NA	TRBV6-5	TRBJ2-7	CASSYGGTPYEQYF	TGTGCCAGCAGCTATGGGGGGACTCCCTACGAGCAGTACTTC
NA	NA	TRBV6-5	TRBJ2-1	CASSYRDTYNEQFF	TGTGCCAGCAGTTACCGGGACACATACAATGAGCAGTTCTTC
NA	NA	TRBV7-9	TRBJ1-1	CASSLSRVRNTEAFF	TGTGCCAGCAGCTTATCTAGAGTTAGGAACACTGAAGCTTTCTTT
NA	NA	TRBV3-1/TRBV3-2	TRBJ2-3	CASICGRVGTDTQYF	TGTGCCAGCATCTGCGGTCGGGTCGGGACAGATACGCAGTATTTT
few	TRBD1	TRBV4-2	TRBJ1-4	CASSQEAGTGEKLFF	TGTGCCAGCAGCCAAGAAGCCGGGACAGGGGAAAAACTGTTTTTT
few	NA	TRBV29-1	TRBJ1-5	CSDTALNQPQHF	TGCAGCGACACAGCTCTAAATCAGCCCCAGCATTTT
NA	NA	TRBV19	TRBJ1-1	CASRRGGSSEAFF	TGTGCCAGTCGGCGGGGGGGGAGCTCTGAAGCTTTCTTT